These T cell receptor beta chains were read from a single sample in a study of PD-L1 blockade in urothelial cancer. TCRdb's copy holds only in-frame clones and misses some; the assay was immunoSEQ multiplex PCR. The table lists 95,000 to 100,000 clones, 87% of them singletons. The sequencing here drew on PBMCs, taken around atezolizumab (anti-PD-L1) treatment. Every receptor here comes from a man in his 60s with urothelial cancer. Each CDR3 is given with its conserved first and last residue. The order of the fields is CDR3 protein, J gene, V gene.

CASSLTAGITGDEQFF TRBJ2-1 TRBV7-3
CSGLLGGGYHEQYF TRBJ2-7 TRBV29-1
CASSQTGTSGSDTQYF TRBJ2-3 TRBV4-2
CASSLYTGDEQYF TRBJ2-7 TRBV11-2
CASRSLTGTQYF TRBJ2-3 TRBV11-2
CASSTPTGLIAQETQYF TRBJ2-5 TRBV7-8
CASSQGITSGILLYEQYF TRBJ2-7 TRBV4-1
CASSRGQGHYGYTF TRBJ1-2 TRBV28
CAWISQLAGFTLIYNEQFF TRBJ2-1 TRBV30
CAWSPEVDQPQHF TRBJ1-5 TRBV30
CASSFGLAGANTGELFF TRBJ2-2 TRBV11-2
CASSHEAGPDTQYF TRBJ2-3 TRBV4-3
CASSPQRGGGGEQFF TRBJ2-1 TRBV7-3
CASSFWSSHTDTQYF TRBJ2-3 TRBV27
CATSSPAGGVYEQYF TRBJ2-7 TRBV15
CASGPGQGYQETQYF TRBJ2-5 TRBV12-5
CASSDRGYF TRBJ2-7 TRBV6-5
CASSIGGAIQYEQYF TRBJ2-7 TRBV5-1
CASSSSGATDTQYF TRBJ2-3 TRBV7-7
CASSVHFGTSGEQETQYF TRBJ2-5 TRBV4-1
CASSLAGGRTDTQYF TRBJ2-3 TRBV28
CASGGQGPYEQYF TRBJ2-7 TRBV12-5
CASSKGTAPTNEKLFF TRBJ1-4 TRBV19